These 8 T cell receptor beta chains share one sample of origin, sequenced in a study of cytomegalovirus exposure and HLA in healthy donors. PCR used 60 Vbeta primers and 13 Jbeta primers. Clones were read by immunoSEQ multiplex PCR, and TCRdb kept only the in-frame ones, dropping some. Here the sample spans about 80,000 clones, about 80% being singletons. The specimen sequenced was PBMCs. These receptors all stem from a man in his fifties in good health and CMV-seronegative.

This clone occurred a few times. The gene calls are TRBV6-5 and TRBJ2-7; 8 nucleotides agree with TRBD2. V lost 7 bases and J lost 6; bases outside the gene matches: 8. The CDR3 has 13 residues. Germline CDR1 is MNHEY and CDR2 is SVGAGI. CDR3 in DNA: TGTGCCAGCATACTTGCGGGGGGCTCCGAGCAGTACTTC. Translated: CASILAGGSEQYF.

The chain links TRBV28 to TRBJ2-1; 11 nucleotides agree with TRBD2. From germline, CDR1 is MDHEN and CDR2 SYDVKM. There are 13 residues in the CDR3. V lost 3 bases, J lost 15 bases, and 7 bases stayed unmatched. The CDR3 protein is CASSLRLAGQGFF. The CDR3 region has the DNA TGTGCCAGCAGTTTGAGACTAGCGGGGCAGGGGTTCTTC. Full variable domain (outside the CDR3, taken from reference TRBV28 and TRBJ2-1): DVKVTQSSRYLVKRTGEKVFLECVQDMDHENMFWYRQDPGLGLRLIYFSYDVKMKEKGDIPEGYSVSREKKERFSLILESASTNQTSMYLCASSLRLAGQGFFGPGTRLTVL.

The rearrangement joins TRBV5-1 to TRBJ2-7; 11 bases align to TRBD1. J was trimmed by 3 bases and V by 9 bases; bases with no gene match: 11. The CDR3 loop spans 15 amino acids. Germline V CDR1 and CDR2: SGHRS, YFSETQ. The CDR3 loop reads CATSLGTGGFYEQYF. The CDR3 DNA reads TGCGCCACCTCGTTAGGGACAGGGGGGTTCTACGAGCAGTACTTC.

This clone was counted a single time. The rearrangement uses TRBV11-3 and TRBJ1-1; tentatively, D is TRBD1 (5 bases). Trimming cost V 5 bases and J 5 bases, with 9 bases left between them. Germline V lookup: CDR1 SGHNT, CDR2 YENEEA. CDR3 length: 12 amino acids. In DNA form, the CDR3 reads TGTGCCAGCAGCGGGGGGTTGACTGAAGCTTTCTTT. Amino acid sequence: CASSGGLTEAFF. Combining the CDR3 with reference TRBV11-3 and TRBJ1-1 gives the whole variable domain EAGVVQSPRYKIIEKKQPVAFWCNPISGHNTLYWYLQNLGQGPELLIRYENEEAVDDSQLPKDRFSAERLKGVDSTLKIQPAELGDSAVYLCASSGGLTEAFFGQGTRLTVV.

J is TRBJ2-5 and V is TRBV11-2, with 16 bases identical to TRBD2. Per the germline V gene, CDR1 is SGHAT and CDR2 is FQNNGV. CDR3 length: 15 amino acids. The ends lost 5 bases at V and 11 bases at J; junction bases unmatched: 8. The CDR3 loop is CASSPGTSGGAKQYF. CDR3 DNA: TGTGCCAGCAGCCCCGGGACTAGCGGGGGGGCCAAGCAGTACTTC.

This chain connects TRBV6-5 to TRBJ2-3, with D possibly matching TRBD1 (5 bases). Trimming pared 0 bases from V and 4 bases from J, leaving 14 bases between. In germline, CDR1 is MNHEY, CDR2 SVGAGI. The CDR3 loop spans 16 amino acids. The chain's CDR3 is CASSYSKGAGPDTQYF. The CDR3 DNA is TGTGCCAGCAGTTACTCGAAAGGGGCAGGACCAGATACGCAGTATTTT.

The chain uses TRBV5-1 and TRBJ2-3; 9 bases line up with TRBD1. The germline gives CDR1 SGHRS, CDR2 YFSETQ. V lost 2 bases to trimming and J lost 4 bases; unmatched junction nucleotides: 11. The CDR3 covers 17 residues. The CDR3 here is CASSLGTTGGTADTQYF. CDR3 nucleotides: TGCGCCAGCAGCTTAGGGACGACAGGGGGTACTGCAGATACGCAGTATTTT. The full variable domain, in which reference TRBV5-1 and TRBJ2-3 provide the parts outside the CDR3, is KAGVTQTPRYLIKTRGQQVTLSCSPISGHRSVSWYQQTPGQGLQFLFEYFSETQRNKGNFPGRFSGRQFSNSRSEMNVSTLELGDSALYLCASSLGTTGGTADTQYFGPGTRLTVL.

The chain uses TRBV4-1 and TRBJ1-6; weak D call: TRBD1 (6 bases). V dropped 2 bases and J dropped 4 bases, with 12 bases sitting between them. Germline V gives CDR1 MGHRA, CDR2 YSYEKL. The length of the CDR3 is 16 residues. The CDR3 spells CASSQPSDRYNSPLHF. CDR3 in DNA: TGCGCCAGCAGCCAACCTTCCGACAGGTATAATTCACCCCTCCACTTT.